This TCR beta chain is from a study of blood T cell repertoires in COVID-19. Study-wide background: The analysed material was cDNA or gDNA that came from T cells, B-cell-depleted T cells, or PBMCs.

Individuals aged roughly 18 to 95 years were recruited from 20 to 25 US areas. The method was immunoSEQ multiplex PCR; TCRdb's version includes in-frame clones alone and lacks a portion of them. The sample consists of some 250,000 clones, around 87% of them appearing once. This CDR3 is built from 17 residues. Trimming shortened V by 4 bases and J by 5 bases, and 21 bases separated the two germline ends. Per the germline V gene, CDR1 is ENHRY and CDR2 is SYGVKD. The sequenced material came from PBMCs or T cells enriched from blood (not recorded which). The TCR originated in a woman between 40 and 50 years old with acute COVID-19. V usage is TRBV10-3 and J usage is TRBJ1-5; D uncertain. The CDR3: CAISAPGTILLYQPQHF. The CDR3 DNA reads TGTGCCATCAGTGCCCCCGGCACAATACTACTCTATCAGCCCCAGCATTTT.